The present T cell receptor beta chain was sequenced within a study of identical twins. TCRdb reprocessed the 5' RACE reads with MiXCR, giving one entry per CDR3 protein. The table records about 530,000 distinct CDR3 sequences, more than 20% of them present only once. In addition, the sample was reused for a study of yellow fever vaccine responses in identical twins.

This clonotype originated in a woman between 18 and 29 years old in good health. The sequencing sample was made of CD4+ T cells sorted from blood.

The chain's CDR3 is CASSQQDWYSYNEQFF. The CDR3 DNA sequence: TGTGCCAGCAGCCAACAGGACTGGTACTCCTACAATGAGCAGTTCTTC. The chain recombines TRBV3-1 with TRBJ2-1; possibly TRBD2 for D (5 bases). The germline V gene encodes CDR1 LGHDT and CDR2 YNNKEL (reference sequence). V lost 2 bases to trimming and J lost 0 bases, with 11 bases between them. CDR3 length: 16 amino acids.